The clone carrying this T cell receptor beta chain was counted ten times or more. This CDR3 contains 16 residues. CDR1 is MGHRA and CDR2 is YSYEKL in the germline V gene. V gave up 4 bases and J gave up 2 bases; unmatched junction bases: 8. A single record per CDR3 protein comes from TCRdb applying MiXCR to the 5' RACE reads. The profile shows around 90,000 distinct CDR3 sequences, about 15% of them singletons. This entry comes from a study of T-cell memory formation after mild COVID-19. In the study overall: There were largely donor-specific TCR clusters.

The sample was PBMCs or a T cell subset sorted from them (not recorded which). This sequence originates from a man between 18 and 35 years old who had mild COVID-19 (a few samples of this study predate the infection). Cell type and time point are not known. This sequence joins TRBV4-1 and TRBJ2-7, with 10 bases lining up with TRBD1. The CDR3: CASSPIGTGAAYEQYF. The CDR3 coding sequence is TGCGCCAGCAGCCCGATCGGGACAGGGGCGGCCTACGAGCAGTACTTC.